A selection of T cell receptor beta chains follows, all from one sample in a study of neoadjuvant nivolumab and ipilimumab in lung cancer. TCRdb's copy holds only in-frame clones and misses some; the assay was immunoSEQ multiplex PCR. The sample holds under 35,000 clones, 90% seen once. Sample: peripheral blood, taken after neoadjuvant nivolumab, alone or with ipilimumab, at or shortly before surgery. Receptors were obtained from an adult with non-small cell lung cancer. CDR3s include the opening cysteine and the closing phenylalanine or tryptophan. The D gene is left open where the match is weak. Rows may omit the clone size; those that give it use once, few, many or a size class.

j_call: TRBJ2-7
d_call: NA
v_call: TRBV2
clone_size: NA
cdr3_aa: CASSVTSYEQYF
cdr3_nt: TGTGCCAGCAGCGTCACTTCCTACGAGCAGTACTTC

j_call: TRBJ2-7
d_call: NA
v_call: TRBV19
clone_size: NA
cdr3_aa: CASSGVTPNPEQYF
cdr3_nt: TGTGCCAGTAGCGGGGTAACACCTAACCCCGAGCAGTACTTC

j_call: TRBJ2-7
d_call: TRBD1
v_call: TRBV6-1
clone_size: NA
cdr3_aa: CASSWTGLSYEQYF
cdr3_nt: TGTGCCAGCAGTTGGACAGGGCTTTCCTACGAGCAGTACTTC

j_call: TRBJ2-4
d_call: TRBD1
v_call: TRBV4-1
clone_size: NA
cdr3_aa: CASSQEQGRNIQYF
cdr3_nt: TGCGCCAGCAGCCAAGAACAGGGGAGAAACATTCAGTACTTC

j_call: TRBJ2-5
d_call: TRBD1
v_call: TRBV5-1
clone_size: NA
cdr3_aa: CASSDRDRVGQETQYF
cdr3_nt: TGCGCCAGCAGCGACCGGGACAGAGTAGGGCAAGAGACCCAGTACTTC

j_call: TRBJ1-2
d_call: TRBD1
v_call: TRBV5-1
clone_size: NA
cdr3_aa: CASSVGQGGNYGYTF
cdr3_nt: TGCGCCAGCAGCGTGGGACAGGGGGGAAACTATGGCTACACCTTC

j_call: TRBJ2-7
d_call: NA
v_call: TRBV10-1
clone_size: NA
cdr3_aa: CASSVRGRNSYEQYF
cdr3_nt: TGCGCCAGCAGTGTTCGGGGCCGAAACTCCTACGAGCAGTACTTC

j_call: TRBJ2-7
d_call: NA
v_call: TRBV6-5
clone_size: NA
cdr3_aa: CASRRELATEQYF
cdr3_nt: TGTGCCAGCAGGAGAGAGCTAGCAACCGAGCAGTACTTC

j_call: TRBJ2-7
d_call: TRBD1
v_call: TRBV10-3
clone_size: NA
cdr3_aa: CAIRTTGALGEQYF
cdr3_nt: TGTGCCATCAGGACGACAGGGGCCCTGGGAGAGCAGTACTTC

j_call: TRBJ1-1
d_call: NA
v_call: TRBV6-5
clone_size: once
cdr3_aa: CASSSRGGTEAFF
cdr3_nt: TGTGCCAGCAGCTCACGGGGGGGCACTGAAGCTTTCTTT

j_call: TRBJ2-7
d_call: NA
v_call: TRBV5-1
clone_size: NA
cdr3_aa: CASSAQVDSYEQYF
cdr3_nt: TGCGCCAGCAGCGCCCAGGTGGACTCCTACGAGCAGTACTTC

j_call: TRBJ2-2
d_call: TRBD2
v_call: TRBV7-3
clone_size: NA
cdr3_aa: CASSLSGGRTGELFF
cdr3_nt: TGTGCCAGCAGCTTAAGCGGGGGGCGCACCGGGGAGCTGTTTTTT

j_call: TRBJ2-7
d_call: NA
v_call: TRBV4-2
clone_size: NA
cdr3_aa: CASSQDSRGAVSSYEQYF
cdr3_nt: TGTGCCAGCAGCCAAGATTCTCGGGGGGCCGTCAGCTCCTACGAGCAGTACTTC

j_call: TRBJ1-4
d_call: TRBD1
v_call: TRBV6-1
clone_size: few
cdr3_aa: CASSETGKNEKLFF
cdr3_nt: TGTGCCAGCAGTGAGACAGGGAAGAATGAAAAACTGTTTTTT

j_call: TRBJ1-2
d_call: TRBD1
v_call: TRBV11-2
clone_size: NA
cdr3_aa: CASSFTGVNYGYTF
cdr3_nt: TGTGCCAGCAGCTTCACAGGGGTTAACTATGGCTACACCTTC

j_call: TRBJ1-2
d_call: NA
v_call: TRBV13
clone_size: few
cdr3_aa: CASSLTDYYGYTF
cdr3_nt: TGTGCCAGCAGCTTAACCGATTACTATGGCTACACCTTC

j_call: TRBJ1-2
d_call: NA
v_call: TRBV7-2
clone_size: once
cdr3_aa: CASSHPERPNYGYTF
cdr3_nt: TGTGCCAGCAGCCACCCCGAAAGACCCAACTATGGCTACACCTTC

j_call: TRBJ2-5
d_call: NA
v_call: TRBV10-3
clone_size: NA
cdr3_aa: CAISELDETQYF
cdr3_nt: TGTGCCATCAGTGAGTTAGATGAGACCCAGTACTTC

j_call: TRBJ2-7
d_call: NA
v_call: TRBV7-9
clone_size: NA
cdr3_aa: CASSLDSKQYF
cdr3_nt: TGTGCCAGCAGCTTAGATTCGAAGCAGTACTTC

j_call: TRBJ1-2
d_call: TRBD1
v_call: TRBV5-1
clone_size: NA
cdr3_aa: CASSLDPRDRARGYTF
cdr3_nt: TGCGCCAGCAGCTTGGATCCCCGGGACAGGGCGAGAGGCTACACCTTC

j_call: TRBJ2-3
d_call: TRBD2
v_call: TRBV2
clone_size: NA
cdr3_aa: CASRGGLADTQYF
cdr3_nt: TGTGCCAGTCGGGGGGGCCTGGCAGATACGCAGTATTTT

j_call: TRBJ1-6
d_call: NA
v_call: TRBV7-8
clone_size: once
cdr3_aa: CASSPLGLQGSPLHF
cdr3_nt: TGTGCCAGCAGCCCATTGGGCTTACAGGGTTCACCCCTCCACTTT

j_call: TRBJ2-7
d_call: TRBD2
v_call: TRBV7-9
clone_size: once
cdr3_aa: CASSNVQRGYEQYF
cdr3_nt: TGTGCCAGCAGCAATGTTCAGCGGGGATATGAGCAGTACTTC

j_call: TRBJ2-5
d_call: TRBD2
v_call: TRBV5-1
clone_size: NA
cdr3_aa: CASSLGQLAGGQETQYF
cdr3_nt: TGCGCCAGCAGCTTGGGACAACTAGCGGGGGGACAAGAGACCCAGTACTTC

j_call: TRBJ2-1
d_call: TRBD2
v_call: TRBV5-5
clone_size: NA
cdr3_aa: CASSFAGGVNEQFF
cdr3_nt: TGTGCCAGCAGCTTTGCGGGGGGCGTCAATGAGCAATTCTTC

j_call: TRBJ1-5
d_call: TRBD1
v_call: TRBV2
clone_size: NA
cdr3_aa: CASSSMPGGYGNQPQHF
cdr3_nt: TGTGCCAGCAGCTCAATGCCAGGGGGGTACGGCAATCAGCCCCAGCATTTT

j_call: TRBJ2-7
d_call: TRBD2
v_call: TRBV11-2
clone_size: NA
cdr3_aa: CASSLRAGEPYEQYF
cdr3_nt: TGTGCCAGCAGCTTAAGGGCGGGGGAGCCCTACGAGCAGTACTTC

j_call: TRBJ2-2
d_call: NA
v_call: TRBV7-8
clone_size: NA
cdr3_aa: CASSQGGYTGELFF
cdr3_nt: TGTGCCAGCAGCCAGGGGGGATACACCGGGGAGCTGTTTTTT